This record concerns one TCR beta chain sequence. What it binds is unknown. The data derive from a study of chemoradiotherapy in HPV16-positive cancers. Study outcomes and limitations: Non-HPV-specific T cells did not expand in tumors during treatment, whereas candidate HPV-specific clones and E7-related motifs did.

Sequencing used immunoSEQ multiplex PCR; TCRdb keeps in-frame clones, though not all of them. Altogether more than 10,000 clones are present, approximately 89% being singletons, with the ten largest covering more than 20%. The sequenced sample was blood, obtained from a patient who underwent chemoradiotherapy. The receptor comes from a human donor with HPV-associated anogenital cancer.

The CDR3 reads CASSKEETGYTF. In DNA, the CDR3 is TGTGCCAGCAGCAAAGAGGAGACTGGCTACACCTTC. J is TRBJ1-2 and V is TRBV21-1. TRBV21-1 represents a pseudogene. The CDR3 loop spans 12 amino acids.